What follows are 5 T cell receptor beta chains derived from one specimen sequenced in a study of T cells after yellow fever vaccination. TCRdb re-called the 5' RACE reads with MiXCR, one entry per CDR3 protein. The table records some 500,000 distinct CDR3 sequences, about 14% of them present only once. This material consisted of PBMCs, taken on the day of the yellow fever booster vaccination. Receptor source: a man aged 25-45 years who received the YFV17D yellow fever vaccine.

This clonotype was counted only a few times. DNA of the CDR3: TGCAGTTGGATTGGAACCTACGAGCAGTACTTC. Translation gives CSWIGTYEQYF. V gene TRBV20-1 combines with J gene TRBJ2-7; D remains ambiguous. The V and J ends lost 8 bases and 2 bases respectively, with 10 bases between them. The CDR3 is made up of 11 amino acids. The germline CDR1 and CDR2 sequences are DFQATT and SNEGSKA (reference sequence).

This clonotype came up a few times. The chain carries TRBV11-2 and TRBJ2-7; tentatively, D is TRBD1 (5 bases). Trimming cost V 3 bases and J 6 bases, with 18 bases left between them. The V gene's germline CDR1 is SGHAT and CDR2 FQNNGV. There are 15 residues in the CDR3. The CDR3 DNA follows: TGTGCCAGCAGCTTGGAGTGGGCAGGGCCTCGCGAGCAGTACTTC. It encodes CASSLEWAGPREQYF.

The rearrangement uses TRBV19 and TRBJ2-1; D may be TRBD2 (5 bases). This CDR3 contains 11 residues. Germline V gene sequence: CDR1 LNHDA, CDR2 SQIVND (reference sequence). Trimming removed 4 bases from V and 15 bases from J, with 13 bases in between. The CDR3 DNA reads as TGTGCCAGTAGTAAGTGGGGAGAAACGTTCTTC. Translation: CASSKWGETFF.

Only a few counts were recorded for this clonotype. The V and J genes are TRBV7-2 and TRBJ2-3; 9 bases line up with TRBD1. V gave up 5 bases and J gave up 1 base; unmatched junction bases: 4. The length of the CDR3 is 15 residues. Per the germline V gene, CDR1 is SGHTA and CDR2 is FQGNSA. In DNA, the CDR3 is TGTGCCAGCAGCCAACGGACAGGGGGCACAGATACGCAGTATTTT. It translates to CASSQRTGGTDTQYF.

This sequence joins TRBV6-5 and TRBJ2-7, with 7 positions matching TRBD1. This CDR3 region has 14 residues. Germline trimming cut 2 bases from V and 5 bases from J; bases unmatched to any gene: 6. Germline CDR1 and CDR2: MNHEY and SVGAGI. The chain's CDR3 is CASSYVGGLNEQYF. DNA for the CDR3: TGTGCCAGCAGTTACGTAGGGGGCTTGAACGAGCAGTACTTC.